This entry is about one TCR beta chain. Its antigen is currently unknown. Authors' analysis steps: Filtering differed since immunoSEQ provided only junctions, with no quality scores. Assay: immunoSEQ multiplex PCR; the TCRdb copy retains only in-frame clones and omits some. V and J calls plus clone size are reproduced from that table; the DNA served to infer D and trimming. The table lists about 500,000 clones, around 77% of them singletons. Donors were healthy HIV-negative adults without recently reported acute infections or vaccinations. Between the trimmed V and J ends, which lost 0 bases and 3 bases, there was a span of 6 bases. The germline V gene encodes CDR1 LNHNV and CDR2 YYDKDF (reference sequence). The CDR3 is 13 residues long. This sample is drawn from a study of shared clonotypes between healthy human individuals. General study results and limits: A limitation of the genetic and exposure-history diversity represented arose from few donors.

Sample: PBMCs. The V call is TRBV15, the J call TRBJ2-7, with TRBD1 as a possible D gene (5 bases). The receptor's source is a woman in her 40s in good health. Some clones in this sample may be carry-over from other donors' samples. The CDR3 region has the DNA TGTGCCACCAGCAGAGAAAGGGGCTACGAGCAGTACTTC. Translation: CATSRERGYEQYF.